The present T cell receptor (beta chain) was sequenced within a study of naive and memory T cell subsets. Study observations and caveats: RNA-based TCR counts may shift with T cell activation and differentiation.

Germline V gene lookup returns CDR1 SGHRS and CDR2 YFSETQ. The CDR3 is 12 amino acids. The V end was cut by 4 bases, the J end by 5 bases, with 7 bases between. Two oligonucleotides, mixed equimolar, formed the beta constant-region primer covering TRBC1 and TRBC2. TCRdb independently ran MiXCR on the UMI-ligation and nested PCR reads; one entry per CDR3 protein. The data hold about 2,800 distinct CDR3 sequences, with approximately 6.8% observed a single time. Relative to its sample, this clonotype is medium-sized. Its antigen is unknown. This clonotype was sampled from a human donor in good health. This chain joins TRBV5-1 and TRBJ2-1; D call uncertain. The material sequenced was effector memory CD8+ T cells from blood. Subset defined: effector memory, CD45RA- CD27-. CDR3: CASSPSHNEQFF. The CDR3 nucleotides read TGCGCCAGCAGCCCCAGCCACAATGAGCAGTTCTTC. Full variable domain (missing parts from reference TRBV5-1 and TRBJ2-1): KAGVTQTPRYLIKTRGQQVTLSCSPISGHRSVSWYQQTPGQGLQFLFEYFSETQRNKGNFPGRFSGRQFSNSRSEMNVSTLELGDSALYLCASSPSHNEQFFGPGTRLTVL.